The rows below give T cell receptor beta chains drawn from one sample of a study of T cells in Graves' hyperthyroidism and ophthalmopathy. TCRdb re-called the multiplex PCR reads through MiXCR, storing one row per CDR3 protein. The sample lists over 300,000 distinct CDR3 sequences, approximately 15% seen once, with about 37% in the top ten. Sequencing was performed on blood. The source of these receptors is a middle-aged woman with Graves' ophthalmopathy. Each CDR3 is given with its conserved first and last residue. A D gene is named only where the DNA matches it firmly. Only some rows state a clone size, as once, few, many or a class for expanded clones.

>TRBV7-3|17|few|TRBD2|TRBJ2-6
TGTGCCAGCAGCCCAGCGGGAACATCCTCTGGGGCCAACGTCCTGACTTTC
CASSPAGTSSGANVLTF
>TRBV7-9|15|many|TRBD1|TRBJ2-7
TGTGCCAGCAGCCAACAAAGACAGGGTTCCTACGAGCAGTACTTC
CASSQQRQGSYEQYF
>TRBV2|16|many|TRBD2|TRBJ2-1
TGTGCCAGCAGGGCCGGACTAGCGGGAGGCATCGATGAGCAGTTCTTC
CASRAGLAGGIDEQFF
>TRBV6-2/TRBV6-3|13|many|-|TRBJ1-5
TGTGCCAGCACCGAACCCGGGGGTTCGCCCCAGCATTTT
CASTEPGGSPQHF
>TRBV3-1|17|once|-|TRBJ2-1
TGTGCCAGCAGCCAAGATCAGTTACGGCTCCTTTACAATGAGCAGCTCTTC
CASSQDQLRLLYNEQLF
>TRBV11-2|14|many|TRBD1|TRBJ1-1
TGTGCCAGCAGCCCCCAACAGGGGGTCACTGAAGCTTTCTTT
CASSPQQGVTEAFF
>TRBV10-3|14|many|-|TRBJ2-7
TGTGCCATCAGTGAGAGGACTAACACCTACGAGCAGTACTTC
CAISERTNTYEQYF
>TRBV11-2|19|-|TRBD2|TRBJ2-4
TGTGCCAGCAGCCTCCGACTAGCGGGAGGGCCGTTAGGCAAAAACATTCAGTACTTC
CASSLRLAGGPLGKNIQYF
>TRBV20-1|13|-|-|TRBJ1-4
TGCAGTGCTAAGGACGCAAGGAGAGAAAAACTGTTTTTT
CSAKDARREKLFF
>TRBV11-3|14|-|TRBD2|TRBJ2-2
TGTGCCAGCCGTAAGCGGGGAAACACCGGGGAGCTGTTTTTT
CASRKRGNTGELFF
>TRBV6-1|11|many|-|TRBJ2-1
TGTGCCAGCAGGGGTTGGAATGAGCAGTTCTTC
CASRGWNEQFF
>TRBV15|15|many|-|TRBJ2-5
TGTGCCACCAGCAGAGAGCGTGGGAACCAAGAGACCCAGTACTTC
CATSRERGNQETQYF
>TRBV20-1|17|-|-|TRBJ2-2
TGCAGTGCTAGAGATACCGCCAGCGGGTCGGCCACCGGGGAGCTGTTTTTT
CSARDTASGSATGELFF
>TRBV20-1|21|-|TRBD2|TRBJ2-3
TGCAGTGCTAAGTCTGCTAGCGGGGCAGAAATGCGTGGGCCCAACTATGATACGCAGTATTTT
CSAKSASGAEMRGPNYDTQYF
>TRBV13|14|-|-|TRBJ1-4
TGTGCCAGCAGCTATCGGGACATCCCTGGCAAACTGTTTTTT
CASSYRDIPGKLFF
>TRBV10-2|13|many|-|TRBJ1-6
TGCGCCAGCAGTCGGCAGGGCCTACCGACCCTCCACTTT
CASSRQGLPTLHF
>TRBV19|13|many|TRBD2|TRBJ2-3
TGTGCCAGTAGACTAGCGGGATCAGATACGCAGTATTTT
CASRLAGSDTQYF
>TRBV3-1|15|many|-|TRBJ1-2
TGTGCCAGCAGCCAAGATCGAGTGAATAACTATGGCTACACCTTC
CASSQDRVNNYGYTF
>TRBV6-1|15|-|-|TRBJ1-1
TGTGCCAGCTACCCTCCCCCCCCTGGGTACACTGAAGCTTTCTTT
CASYPPPPGYTEAFF
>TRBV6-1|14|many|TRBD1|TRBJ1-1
TGTGCCACCAAAAGGTTAGGACAGGGGACTGAAGCTTTCTTT
CATKRLGQGTEAFF
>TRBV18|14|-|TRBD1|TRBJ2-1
TGTGCCAGCTCACAGTACAGGGGGAACAATGAGCAGTTCTTC
CASSQYRGNNEQFF
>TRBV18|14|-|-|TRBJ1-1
TGTGCCAGCTCGGAAGCCTCAGGGGTCGTTGAAGCTTTCTTT
CASSEASGVVEAFF
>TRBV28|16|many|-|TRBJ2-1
TGTGCCAGCAGTCTCCGCCCCTCGTTGGAGAACAATGAGCAGTTCTTC
CASSLRPSLENNEQFF
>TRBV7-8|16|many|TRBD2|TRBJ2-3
TGTGCCAGCAGCTTAGGTTGGTCGGGAGGTACAGATACGCAGTATTTT
CASSLGWSGGTDTQYF
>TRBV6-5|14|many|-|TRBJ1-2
TGTGCCAGCAGTTACGATGGGACGGGTCGAAGCTACACCTTC
CASSYDGTGRSYTF
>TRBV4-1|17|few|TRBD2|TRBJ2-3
TGCGCCAGCAGCCAAGGACTAGCGGGAGGGCCGGGAGGTACGCAGTATTTT
CASSQGLAGGPGGTQYF
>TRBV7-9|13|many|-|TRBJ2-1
TGTGCCAGCGGACCGGGTTGGGGAAATGAGCAGTTCTTC
CASGPGWGNEQFF
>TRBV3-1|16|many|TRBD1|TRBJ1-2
TGTGCCAGCAGCCCGTATGGGACAGCCGTTAACTATGGCTACACCTTC
CASSPYGTAVNYGYTF
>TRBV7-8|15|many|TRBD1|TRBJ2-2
TGTGCCAGCAGCTTACAGGGGGTTGACACCGGGGAGCTGTTTTTT
CASSLQGVDTGELFF
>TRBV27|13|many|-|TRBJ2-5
TGTGCCAGCAGTGGACCCCCTTCGGAGACCCAGTACTTC
CASSGPPSETQYF
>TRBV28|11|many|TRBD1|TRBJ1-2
TGTGCCACCCGAACAGGGGGGAGCTACACCTTC
CATRTGGSYTF
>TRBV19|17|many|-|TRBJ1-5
TGTGCCAGTACCCCCGGTGGAGGACAAAGGGGCAATCAGCCCCAGCATTTT
CASTPGGGQRGNQPQHF
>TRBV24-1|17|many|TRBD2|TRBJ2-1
TGTGCCACCAGTGAACTCAAAAGCGGGGGTAAATACAATGAGCAGTTCTTC
CATSELKSGGKYNEQFF
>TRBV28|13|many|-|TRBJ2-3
TGTGCCAGCAGTGCTAGCGGCACAGATACGCAGTATTTT
CASSASGTDTQYF
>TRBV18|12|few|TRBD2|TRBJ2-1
TGTGCCAGCTCAACTAGCGGGACCGAGCAGTTCTTC
CASSTSGTEQFF
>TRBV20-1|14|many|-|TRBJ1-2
TGCAGTGCTAGTAGCCCCCTAGGTGGCTATGGCTACACCTTC
CSASSPLGGYGYTF
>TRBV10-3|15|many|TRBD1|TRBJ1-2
TGTGCCATCAGTGAGTCACAGGGGTTAGGCTATGGCTACACCTTC
CAISESQGLGYGYTF
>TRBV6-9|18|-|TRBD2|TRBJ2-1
TGTGGCAGCAGTTCACTAGCGGGAGGGCCCTCCCGCTCAGGTGAGCAGTTCTTC
CGSSSLAGGPSRSGEQFF
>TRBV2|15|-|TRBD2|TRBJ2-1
TGTGCCAGCACCATTAAGCGGGGGGGGGGAAATGAGCGGTTCTTC
CASTIKRGGGNERFF
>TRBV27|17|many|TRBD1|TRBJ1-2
TGTGCCAGCAGCCTAACCCAGGGACAGGGGGCCTTTGATGGCTACACCTTC
CASSLTQGQGAFDGYTF
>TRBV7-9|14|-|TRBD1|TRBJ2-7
TGTGCCAGCAGCCCGGGACAGGGGAGAGATGAGCAGTACTTC
CASSPGQGRDEQYF
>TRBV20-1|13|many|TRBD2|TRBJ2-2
TGCAGTGCTGGGACTAGTTCTGCCGGGGAGCTGTTTTTT
CSAGTSSAGELFF
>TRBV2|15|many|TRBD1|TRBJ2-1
TGTGCCAGCAGCAAAGCGGGACAGGGCTACAATGAGCAGTTCTTC
CASSKAGQGYNEQFF
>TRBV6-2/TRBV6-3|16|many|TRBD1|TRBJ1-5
TGTGCCAGCAGTTACGCTTCAGGACAGGGGAATCAGCCCCAGCATTTT
CASSYASGQGNQPQHF
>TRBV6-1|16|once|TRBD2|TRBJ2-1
TGTGCCAGCAGCCCCGGGACTAGCGGGACCTACAATGAGCAGTTCTTC
CASSPGTSGTYNEQFF
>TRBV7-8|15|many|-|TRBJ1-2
TGTGCCAGCAGCTTAGGGCAGAGTCGGATCTATGGCTACACCTTC
CASSLGQSRIYGYTF
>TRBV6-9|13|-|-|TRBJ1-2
TGTGCCAGCAGTTTTGGACCCTTGGAGGGCTACACCTTC
CASSFGPLEGYTF
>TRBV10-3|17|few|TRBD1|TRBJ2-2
TGTGCCATCAGCAGTTCGACAGGGGGCTTCTACACCGGGGAGCTGTTTTTT
CAISSSTGGFYTGELFF
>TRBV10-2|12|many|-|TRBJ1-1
TGCGCCAGCAGACCTCGAGGGACTGAAGCTTTCTTT
CASRPRGTEAFF